Below, 29 T cell receptor beta chains from the same sample are listed, as sequenced in a study of Ad26.COV2.S vaccination and SARS-CoV-2 variants. Treatment indicated: over 15 received Ad26.COV2.S at low or high dose, single or two shots; 5 received placebo; per-sample allocation not given. Samples analyzed were those drawn on day 63 after the first vaccine or placebo injection. The table came from immunoSEQ multiplex PCR; TCRdb's copy has only in-frame clones and leaves some out. The sample contains some 330,000 clones, roughly 90% of which appear only once. The sequencing used peripheral blood, collected in a trial of Ad26.COV2.S vaccine versus placebo. These TCRs come from a person between 18 and 65 years old who received the Ad26.COV2.S COVID-19 vaccine or a placebo.

This sequence joins TRBV28 and TRBJ1-4; no firm D call. Germline values: CDR1 MDHEN, CDR2 SYDVKM. The V gene lost 8 bases and the J gene lost 6 bases, with 16 bases spanning the gap. CDR3 length: 14 amino acids. CDR3 region: CASYPRTTYEKLFF. The CDR3 nucleotides are TGTGCCAGCTACCCTCGGACCACCTATGAAAAACTGTTTTTT. Variable domain in full (rest from reference TRBV28 and TRBJ1-4): DVKVTQSSRYLVKRTGEKVFLECVQDMDHENMFWYRQDPGLGLRLIYFSYDVKMKEKGDIPEGYSVSREKKERFSLILESASTNQTSMYLCASYPRTTYEKLFFGSGTQLSVL.

The rearrangement joins TRBV13 to TRBJ2-7; 11 nucleotides align to TRBD2. CDR3 size: 13 residues. Germline CDR1 is PRHDT and CDR2 is FYEKMQ (reference sequence). Trimming removed 4 bases from V and 5 bases from J; junction bases left unmatched: 1. This chain's CDR3 is CASSSSGRNEQYV. The CDR3 DNA is TGTGCCAGCAGCTCTAGCGGGAGGAACGAGCAGTACGTC.

The V and J genes are TRBV6-1 and TRBJ2-3; TRBD2 matches at 8 bases. Trimming took 2 bases from V and 3 from J; bases not matched to a gene: 7. Germline-derived CDR1 and CDR2 are MNHNS and SASEGT. This CDR3 spans 16 amino acids. CDR3 amino acids: CASSERASGSTDTQYF. The CDR3 nucleotides are TGTGCCAGCAGTGAACGGGCTAGCGGGTCGACAGATACGCAGTATTTT.

The chain combines TRBV11-2 with TRBJ2-1; D not certain. CDR3 length: 16 residues. Trimming shortened V by 5 bases and J by 7 bases, and 21 bases separated the two germline ends. From germline, CDR1 is SGHAT and CDR2 FQNNGV. DNA of the CDR3: TGTGCCAGCAGCCGATCCGTAGGGCAACTTATAAATGAGCAGTTCTTC. Translation: CASSRSVGQLINEQFF.

The chain joins TRBV18 to TRBJ2-1; TRBD1 might be the D (6 bases). This CDR3 region has 13 residues. V was trimmed by 6 bases and J by 4 bases, leaving 10 bases between them. The germline V gene has CDR1 KGHSH and CDR2 LQKENI. CDR3 protein: CASSFQGYNEQFF. The CDR3 region has the DNA TGTGCCAGCTCGTTTCAGGGGTACAATGAGCAGTTCTTC.

The J gene is TRBJ1-1, the V gene TRBV3-1 (or the pseudogene TRBV3-2); tentative D call: TRBD1 (6 bases). This CDR3 has 14 residues. V lost 7 bases to trimming and J lost 0 bases, with 12 bases between them. Germline loops: CDR1 LGHDT, CDR2 YNNKEL (reference sequence). CDR3 protein: CASKKGQMNTEAFF. CDR3 sequence (DNA): TGTGCCAGCAAAAAAGGACAGATGAACACTGAAGCTTTCTTT.

V usage is TRBV6-4 and J usage is TRBJ2-7; 7 nucleotides align to TRBD1. Trimming cost V 0 bases and J 6 bases; bases outside gene matches: 17. CDR1 is MRHNA and CDR2 is SNTAGT in the germline V gene. The CDR3 loop spans 18 amino acids. CDR3 DNA: TGTGCCAGCAGTGACTCGTTGGAGACCTGGGACAGCCTTTTCGAGCAGTACGTC. Translated: CASSDSLETWDSLFEQYV.

This chain links TRBV6-6 with TRBJ2-3; D possibly corresponds to TRBD2 (6 bases). Trimming took off 5 bases at V and 2 bases at J, with 14 bases between the two ends. The CDR3 has 15 residues. Per germline, CDR1 MNHNY and CDR2 SVGAGI (reference sequence). The CDR3 sequence: CASSDLAKFTDTQYF. In DNA, the CDR3 is TGTGCCAGCAGTGATCTAGCGAAGTTCACAGATACGCAGTATTTT.

Written as DNA, the CDR3 is TGTGCCAGCCAGAGGGACAGAGGGAATGAGCAGTTCTTC. Amino acids: CASQRDRGNEQFF. V gene TRBV19 combines with J gene TRBJ2-1; TRBD1 matches at 7 bases. Germline V gives CDR1 LNHDA, CDR2 SQIVND (reference sequence). Trimming at V came to 9 bases and at J to 7 bases, leaving 9 bases not matched to a gene. The CDR3 extends over 13 amino acids. The entire variable domain, with the rest obtained from reference TRBV19 and TRBJ2-1, is as follows: DGGITQSPKYLFRKEGQNVTLSCEQNLNHDAMYWYRQDPGQGLRLIYYSQIVNDFQKGDIAEGYSVSREKKESFPLTVTSAQKNPTAFYLCASQRDRGNEQFFGPGTRLTVL.

The CDR3 spells CASSEAEPGTGGYEQYF. The CDR3 nucleotides read TGTGCCAGCAGTGAAGCGGAACCCGGGACAGGGGGATACGAGCAGTACTTC. This chain connects TRBV2 to TRBJ2-7, with TRBD1 matching over 11 bases. The CDR3 runs 17 residues. Losses at the gene ends were 0 bases for V and 4 bases for J; bases not matched to a gene: 8. Germline loops: CDR1 SNHLY, CDR2 FYNNEI.

The chain joins TRBV5-1 to TRBJ2-3, with 7 nucleotides matching TRBD2. This CDR3 has 15 residues. CDR1 is SGHRS, CDR2 YFSETQ, per germline. V dropped 0 bases and J dropped 6; count of bases not matched to a gene: 7. The CDR3 sequence: CASSLGLAAADTQYF. The CDR3 region has the DNA TGCGCCAGCAGCTTGGGGCTAGCGGCGGCTGATACGCAGTATTTT. Filled out from reference TRBV5-1 and TRBJ2-3, the complete variable domain reads KAGVTQTPRYLIKTRGQQVTLSCSPISGHRSVSWYQQTPGQGLQFLFEYFSETQRNKGNFPGRFSGRQFSNSRSEMNVSTLELGDSALYLCASSLGLAAADTQYFGPGTRLTVL.

The chain uses TRBV5-1 and TRBJ2-7; 14 nucleotides match TRBD2. This CDR3 spans 19 amino acids. Germline CDR1 reads SGHRS; CDR2 reads YFSETQ. Trimming at V came to 2 bases and at J to 3 bases, leaving 13 bases not matched to a gene. The CDR3 protein is CASSFPPGLAGAVLYEQYV. The CDR3 DNA reads TGCGCCAGCAGCTTCCCACCGGGACTAGCGGGAGCAGTCCTCTACGAGCAGTACGTC.

The chain links TRBV27 to TRBJ1-2; D possibly corresponds to TRBD1 (6 bases). The CDR3 is 15 amino acids. CDR1 and CDR2 from the germline V gene are MNHEY and SMNVEV (reference sequence). V dropped 3 bases and J dropped 4 bases, with 15 bases sitting between them. CDR3 sequence (DNA): TGTGCCAGCAGTTTCCACGAAACAGGGCTCTATGGCTACACCTTC. This gives the protein CASSFHETGLYGYTF.

This sequence joins TRBV29-1 and TRBJ2-7, with D possibly being TRBD2 (5 bases). In germline, CDR1 is SQVTM, CDR2 ANQGSEA. Trimming stripped 4 bases from V and 5 bases from J, with 18 bases between. This CDR3 region has 14 residues. The CDR3 spells CSVVTRRGNDEQYF. The CDR3 region has the DNA TGCAGCGTTGTTACCCGGCGAGGGAACGACGAGCAGTACTTC.

The chain is built from TRBV5-8 and TRBJ2-5, with D possibly matching TRBD2 (6 bases). The CDR3 sequence is 15 residues long. Germline CDR1 is SGHTS and CDR2 is YDEGEE. Trimming took 3 bases from V and 2 from J, leaving 14 bases between them. In DNA, the CDR3 is TGTGCCAGCAGCTCGCGGCGGAGGGTTCAAGAGACCCAGTACTTC. Translated, it gives CASSSRRRVQETQYF.

This chain links TRBV28 with TRBJ2-3; no definite D call. V lost 5 bases, J lost 0 bases, and 9 bases lay in between. This CDR3 is 14 amino acids long. The germline V gene encodes CDR1 MDHEN and CDR2 SYDVKM. CDR3 region: CASSIPGSTDTQYF. The CDR3 nucleotides are TGTGCCAGCAGTATCCCGGGTAGCACAGATACGCAGTATTTT.

The chain combines TRBV7-6 with TRBJ2-1; 11 positions agree with TRBD2. The CDR3 is made up of 17 amino acids. Germline V gene sequence: CDR1 SGHVS, CDR2 FNYEAQ. V dropped 3 bases and J dropped 3; count of bases not matched to a gene: 7. The CDR3 region has the DNA TGTGCCAGCAGCTTCCCGACTAGCGGGAAGATCTACAATGAGCAGTTCTTC. As protein: CASSFPTSGKIYNEQFF.

The chain joins TRBV27 to TRBJ2-3, with 9 nucleotides matching TRBD2. Looked up from germline, CDR1 is MNHEY and CDR2 is SMNVEV (reference sequence). The CDR3 has 18 amino acids. V dropped 2 bases and J dropped 0; count of bases not matched to a gene: 9. The CDR3 region is CASSLIPPTSGSTDTQYF. CDR3 in DNA: TGTGCCAGCAGTTTAATTCCCCCAACTAGCGGGAGCACAGATACGCAGTATTTT.

This clone has a single count. The V and J genes are TRBV7-2 and TRBJ1-2; D gene uncertain. V lost 2 bases and J lost 4, with 17 bases in between. The CDR3 has 16 amino acids. In germline, CDR1 is SGHTA, CDR2 FQGNSA. CDR3 region: CASSLIGGGTVYGYTF. CDR3 DNA sequence: TGTGCCAGCAGCTTAATTGGTGGAGGAACAGTCTATGGCTACACCTTC.

The CDR3 sequence is CASSLGPRDRVRANYGYTF. Here the CDR3 DNA reads TGCGCCAGCAGCTTGGGGCCACGGGACAGGGTACGAGCTAACTATGGCTACACCTTC. The V call is TRBV5-1, the J call TRBJ1-2; 9 bases match TRBD1. The trim removed 0 bases at V and 0 bases at J, leaving 12 bases unmatched. The CDR3 is 19 residues long. Germline loops: CDR1 SGHRS, CDR2 YFSETQ. Supplemented by reference TRBV5-1 and TRBJ1-2, the full variable domain reads KAGVTQTPRYLIKTRGQQVTLSCSPISGHRSVSWYQQTPGQGLQFLFEYFSETQRNKGNFPGRFSGRQFSNSRSEMNVSTLELGDSALYLCASSLGPRDRVRANYGYTFGSGTRLTVV.

The rearrangement links TRBV7-9 to TRBJ1-1, with D tentatively TRBD1 (5 bases). In germline, CDR1 is SEHNR, CDR2 FQNEAQ (reference sequence). V lost 3 bases and J 7 bases, leaving 18 bases between the germline ends. The CDR3 consists of 15 residues. The CDR3 sequence is CASSLGLFYDNEAFF. The CDR3 bases are TGTGCCAGCAGCTTGGGACTTTTTTACGACAATGAAGCTTTCTTT.

This rearrangement joins TRBV19 to TRBJ1-1; a weak D match, TRBD1 (5 bases). Trimming removed 2 bases at V and 8 bases at J, with 12 bases between. The germline V gene encodes CDR1 LNHDA and CDR2 SQIVND (reference sequence). CDR3 length: 13 amino acids. CDR3 coding DNA: TGTGCCAGTAGTATATCGCAGGGCGCCGAAGCTTTCTTT. Encoded protein: CASSISQGAEAFF.

The DNA for the CDR3 is TGCGCCAGCAGCCCAAGGGTAGGGGGCACCGGGGAGCTGTTTTTT. It translates to CASSPRVGGTGELFF. V gene TRBV4-1 combines with J gene TRBJ2-2, with a tentative D call TRBD1 (6 bases). CDR1 and CDR2 from the germline V gene are MGHRA and YSYEKL. CDR3 length: 15 amino acids. V dropped 4 bases and J dropped 4 bases, with 13 bases sitting between them.

The V gene is TRBV7-9, the J gene TRBJ2-1; TRBD2 aligns across 9 bases. Germline CDR1 and CDR2: SEHNR and FQNEAQ (reference sequence). This CDR3 contains 13 residues. The V and J ends lost 6 bases and 5 bases, in that order; junction bases with no gene match: 2. CDR3 sequence (DNA): TGTGCCAGCAGGACTAGCGGCGACAATGAGCAGTTCTTC. Amino acids: CASRTSGDNEQFF.

This clone appeared a few times. CDR3 amino acids: CASSLGTVYEQYF. In DNA form, the CDR3 reads TGTGCCAGCAGCCTCGGCACAGTCTACGAGCAGTACTTC. The chain couples TRBV7-9 to TRBJ2-7; no clear D. This CDR3 has 13 residues. Germline assignment: CDR1 SEHNR and CDR2 FQNEAQ (reference sequence). V was pared by 5 bases and J by 3 bases, with 11 bases between.

CDR3 loop: CASSLQGDLDYGYTF. The CDR3 coding sequence is TGTGCCAGCAGCTTACAGGGGGATTTAGACTATGGCTACACCTTC. The chain has TRBV11-3 and TRBJ1-2; 7 bases line up with TRBD1. Germline CDR1 and CDR2: SGHNT and YENEEA. CDR3 length: 15 residues. The ends lost 2 bases at V and 3 bases at J; junction bases unmatched: 6.

The CDR3 DNA is TGCAGCGTTGAGCAGGAGGATGAAGCTTTCTTT. Translation gives CSVEQEDEAFF. The chain couples TRBV29-1 to TRBJ1-1; D is uncertain. This CDR3 has 11 residues. Germline V CDR1 and CDR2: SQVTM, ANQGSEA. Trimming shortened V by 3 bases and J by 7 bases, and 9 bases separated the two germline ends.

The chain is built from TRBV6-2 or TRBV6-3 and TRBJ2-7; D unclear. Germline CDR1 MNHEY, CDR2 SVGEGT. The CDR3 is 16 residues long. V gave up 5 bases and J gave up 8 bases, with 25 bases separating them. The CDR3 spells CASSTPGKLAQPKQYF. CDR3 bases: TGTGCCAGCAGTACCCCTGGGAAGCTGGCCCAACCCAAGCAGTACTTC.

The J gene is TRBJ2-3, the V gene TRBV12-2; TRBD2, the D gene given by the table, was not confirmed from the DNA. TRBV12-2 is deemed a pseudogene. This CDR3 has 13 amino acids. CDR3 protein: CASREVHTDTQYF. As DNA, the CDR3 is TGTGCAAGTCGGGAGGTTCACACAGATACGCAGTATTTT.